This entry concerns a single T cell receptor (beta chain). This receptor's antigen is unknown. Base qualities were left out, and no much larger clone turns up one base away. The same CDR3 also results from other DNA sequences found in this sample. TCR CDR3 regions were amplified from genomic DNA by multiplex PCR using the deep immunoSEQ assay. Extracted genomic DNA from each cell subset was spread evenly across all wells of several immunoSEQ 96-well plates, with each plate serving as a replicate. Each replicate PCR for sorted subsets received roughly 200 ng genomic DNA, equal to about 29,000 T cell genomes. Purified libraries were quantified with a Qubit 3.0 fluorometer, sized on a Bioanalyzer 2100, and re-quantified with the KAPA Library Quantification kit. Every immunoSEQ 96-well plate was sequenced on a dedicated single-read 150-cycle Illumina NextSeq 550 flow cell. Processing in the source paper ran as follows. Because the immunoSEQ output held only junctional sequences and lacked quality scores, the filtering could not match the filtering applied to full-length reads. Sequences were annotated with PyIR, a Python wrapper for IgBLAST v1.9, using IMGT germline references to assign V/J genes and CDR3. Any read was removed if the V/J assignment was weak (E-value above 1e-6), the CDR3 was missing, or the read contained stop codons, out-of-frame junctions, or ambiguous translated residues. V3J clonotypes were defined by identical inferred V gene, J gene, and CDR3 amino acid sequence. To compute the percentage overlap between repertoires, the number of shared unique clonotypes was divided by the size of the smaller repertoire. Repertoire richness was assessed with RTK rarefaction, the Chao1 estimator, and Recon v2.1 estimates of unobserved clonotypes. Generation probabilities for all TCRbeta clonotypes obtained by the gDNA method from several donors were computed using OLGA. TCRdb carries this immuneACCESS record with in-frame sequences only. Its versions omit some clonotypes, under half of them owing to an unresolved V gene in the studies checked, with the rest unexplained. V and J calls plus clone size are reproduced from that table; the DNA served to infer D and trimming. The table for this sample lists around 2.1 million clones; just over 90% of them were counted only once. 1.7% of the sample lies in the top ten.

This sample stems from a study of shared clonotypes between healthy human individuals (dated by TCRdb to the early 2020s). Notes on the research overall: A few men and two women, aged 18 to 49 years, made up the cohort. Blood TCR repertoires of about 5 healthy adults were deeply sequenced to estimate repertoire size and the extent of clonotype sharing between individuals. Between about 0.94 and 10 billion PBMCs per donor were obtained by leukapheresis. Per donor, three plates each were used for CD4 naive and CD4 memory, two for CD8 naive, and one for CD8 memory. To increase sequencing depth and limit assay-specific biases, different laboratories used diverse techniques to prepare libraries and sequence TCR repertoires. What the work shows at the level of the full study, not this receptor alone: Incomplete sequencing was indicated by rarefaction of sorted-subset datasets, despite the large sequencing depth. Naive subsets generally had larger estimated clonotype richness than memory subsets did. Because the study included only a small number of donors, the genetic and exposure-history diversity represented was limited. Sampling was restricted to blood, and TCR repertoires in tissues likely differ from the TCR repertoires found in blood. Clonotypes shared by all four sorted-subset donors showed higher generation probabilities than non-shared clonotypes. About 5% of naive CD4, more than 3% of naive CD8, approximately 2% of memory CD4, and around 0.4% of memory CD8 clonotypes were shared across four donors. Based on pairwise subsampling, the degree of clonotype sharing among donors was expected to be affected by sequencing depth.

CD8 naive samples were obtained by positive selection for CCR7 among CD45RO-negative cells, yielding a CD45RA+CCR7+ population from which TemRA cells were excluded. Healthy HIV-negative adults with no recently reported acute infections or vaccinations were included as donors. Every donor was a Caucasian adult living in Nashville, Tennessee, USA. After blood collection by leukapheresis, PBMCs were isolated using Ficoll-Histopaque density gradient centrifugation and then cryopreserved in the vapor phase of liquid nitrogen. Analytical flow cytometry was used to check the purity and quantity of each magnetically sorted T cell population. Genomic DNA was isolated from every sorted fraction and measured by UV absorbance on a Nanodrop 2000c. CDR1 and CDR2 are read off the germline V gene (reference sequence) as MNHEY and SMNVEV. The junction shows trimming of 2 bases on V and 2 bases on J, plus 7 bases between the germline ends. The CDR3 starts with the cysteine, ends with the phenylalanine, and has 13 residues. Only the CDR3 portion is preserved as DNA: 39 bases, with reading frame beginning at the first base.

This TCR came from a man between 18 and 29 years old in good health. Some clones in this sample may be carry-over from other donors' samples. Sequencing used naive CD8+ T cells from PBMCs. Taken with the paper, the label for cell subset or site translates to: CD45RA+CCR7+. The sequence is built from TRBV27 and TRBJ2-7; TRBD1 is possibly the D segment (5 matching bases). The CDR3 in this case is CASSLQGTYEQYF. In nucleotides, the sequence is TGTGCCAGCAGTTTACAGGGAACCTACGAGCAGTACTTC.